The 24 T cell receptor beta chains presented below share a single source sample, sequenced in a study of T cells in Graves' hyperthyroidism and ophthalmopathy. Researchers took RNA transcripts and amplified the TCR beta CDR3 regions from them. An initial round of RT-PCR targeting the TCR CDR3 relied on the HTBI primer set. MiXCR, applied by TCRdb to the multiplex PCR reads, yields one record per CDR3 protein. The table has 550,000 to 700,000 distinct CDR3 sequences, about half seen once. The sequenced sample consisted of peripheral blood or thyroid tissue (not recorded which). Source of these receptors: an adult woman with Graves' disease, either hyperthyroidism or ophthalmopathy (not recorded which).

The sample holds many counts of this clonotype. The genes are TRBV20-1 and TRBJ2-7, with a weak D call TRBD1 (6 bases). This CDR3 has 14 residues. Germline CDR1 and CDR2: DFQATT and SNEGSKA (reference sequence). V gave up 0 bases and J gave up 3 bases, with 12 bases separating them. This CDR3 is CSARDRKDSYEQYF. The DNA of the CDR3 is TGCAGTGCTAGAGATCGAAAGGACAGCTACGAGCAGTACTTC.

This chain's CDR3 is CSARGPGNQETQYF. As DNA, the CDR3 is TGCAGTGCTAGAGGTCCAGGGAACCAAGAGACCCAGTACTTC. The gene calls are TRBV20-1 and TRBJ2-5; a weak D match, TRBD1 (5 bases). Trimming removed 1 base at V and 0 bases at J, with 9 bases between. The germline V gene encodes CDR1 DFQATT and CDR2 SNEGSKA (reference sequence). The CDR3 sequence is 14 residues long.

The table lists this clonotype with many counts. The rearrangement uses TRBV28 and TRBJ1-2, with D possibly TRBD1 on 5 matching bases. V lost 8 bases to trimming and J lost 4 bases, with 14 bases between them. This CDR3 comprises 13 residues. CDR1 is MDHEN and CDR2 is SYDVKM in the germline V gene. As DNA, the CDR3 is TGTGCCAGCGGGTGGGGGAGTTCCTATGGCTACACCTTC. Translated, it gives CASGWGSSYGYTF.

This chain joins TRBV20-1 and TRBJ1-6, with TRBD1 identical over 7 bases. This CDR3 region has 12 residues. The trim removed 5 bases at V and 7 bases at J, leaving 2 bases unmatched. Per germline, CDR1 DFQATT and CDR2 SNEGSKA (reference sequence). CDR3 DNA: TGCAGTGCTCAGACAGGGAATTCACCCCTCCACTTT. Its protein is CSAQTGNSPLHF.

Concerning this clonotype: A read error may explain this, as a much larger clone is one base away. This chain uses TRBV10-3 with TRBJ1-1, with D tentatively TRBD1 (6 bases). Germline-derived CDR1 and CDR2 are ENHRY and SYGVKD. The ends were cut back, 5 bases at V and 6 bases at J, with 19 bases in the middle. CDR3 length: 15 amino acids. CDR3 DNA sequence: TGTGCCATCAGTCGGATCCAAAAGACAGGTCCTGAAGCTTTCTTT. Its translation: CAISRIQKTGPEAFF.

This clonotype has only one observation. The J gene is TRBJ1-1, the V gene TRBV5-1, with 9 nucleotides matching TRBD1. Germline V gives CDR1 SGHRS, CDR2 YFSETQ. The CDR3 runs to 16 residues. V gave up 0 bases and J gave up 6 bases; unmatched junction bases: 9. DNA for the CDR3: TGCGCCAGCAGCTTGGTGGGACAGGGACTTTCCGCTGAAGCTTTCTTT. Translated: CASSLVGQGLSAEAFF.

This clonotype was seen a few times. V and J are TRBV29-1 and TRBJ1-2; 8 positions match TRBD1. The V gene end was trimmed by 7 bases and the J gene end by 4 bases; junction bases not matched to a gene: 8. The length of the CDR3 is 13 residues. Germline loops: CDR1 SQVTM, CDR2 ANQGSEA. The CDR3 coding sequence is TGCAGCGCCCGTGGACAGGGCTTCTATGGCTACACCTTC. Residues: CSARGQGFYGYTF.

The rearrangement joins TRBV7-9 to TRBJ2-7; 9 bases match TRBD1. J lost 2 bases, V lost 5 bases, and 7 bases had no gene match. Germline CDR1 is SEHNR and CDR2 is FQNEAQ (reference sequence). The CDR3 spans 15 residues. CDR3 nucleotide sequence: TGTGCCAGCAGCCCTAGGACAGGGGTTCCCTACGAGCAGTACTTC. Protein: CASSPRTGVPYEQYF.

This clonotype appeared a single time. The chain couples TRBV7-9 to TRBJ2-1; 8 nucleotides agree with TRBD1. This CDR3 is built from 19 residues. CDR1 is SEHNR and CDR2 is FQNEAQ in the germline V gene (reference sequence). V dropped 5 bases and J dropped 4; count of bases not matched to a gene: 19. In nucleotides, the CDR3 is TGTGCCAGCAGCCCGCCGTTAAGCCAGGGGGCTCGGTCATACAATGAGCAGTTCTTC. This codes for CASSPPLSQGARSYNEQFF.

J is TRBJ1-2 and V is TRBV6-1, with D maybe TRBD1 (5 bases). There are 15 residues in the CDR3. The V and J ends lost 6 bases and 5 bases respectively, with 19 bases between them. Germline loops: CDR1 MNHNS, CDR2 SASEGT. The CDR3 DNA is TGTGCCAGCAGCCCTGCAGGCAGGGTGAAGTATGGCTACACCTTC. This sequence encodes CASSPAGRVKYGYTF.

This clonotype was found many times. CDR3 protein: CASSLWTENTGELFF. As DNA, the CDR3 is TGTGCCAGCAGCTTATGGACTGAGAACACCGGGGAGCTGTTTTTT. The chain uses TRBV7-6 and TRBJ2-2, with D perhaps matching TRBD2 (5 bases). V lost 2 bases, J lost 1 base, and 8 bases lay in between. In germline, CDR1 is SGHVS, CDR2 FNYEAQ. This CDR3 has 15 amino acids.

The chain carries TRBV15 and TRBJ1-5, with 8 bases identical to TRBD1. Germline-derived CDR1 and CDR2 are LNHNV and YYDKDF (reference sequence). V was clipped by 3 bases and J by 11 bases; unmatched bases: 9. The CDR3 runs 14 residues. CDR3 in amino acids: CATSRDRAQETQHF. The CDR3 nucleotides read TGTGCCACCAGCAGGGACAGGGCCCAAGAGACCCAGCATTTT.

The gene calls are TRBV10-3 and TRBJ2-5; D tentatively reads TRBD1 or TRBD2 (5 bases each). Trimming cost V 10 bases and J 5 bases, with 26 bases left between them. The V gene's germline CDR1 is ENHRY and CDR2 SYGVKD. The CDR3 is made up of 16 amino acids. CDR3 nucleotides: TGTGCCACACGCACCACCTTTGGGGGTCCAAGGGAGACCCAGTACTTC. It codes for CATRTTFGGPRETQYF.

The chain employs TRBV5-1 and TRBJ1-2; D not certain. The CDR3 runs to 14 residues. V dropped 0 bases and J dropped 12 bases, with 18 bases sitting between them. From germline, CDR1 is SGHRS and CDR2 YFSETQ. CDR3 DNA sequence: TGCGCCAGCAGCTTGGAGGGAGTGGTTGCCGGGGACACCTTC. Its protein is CASSLEGVVAGDTF.

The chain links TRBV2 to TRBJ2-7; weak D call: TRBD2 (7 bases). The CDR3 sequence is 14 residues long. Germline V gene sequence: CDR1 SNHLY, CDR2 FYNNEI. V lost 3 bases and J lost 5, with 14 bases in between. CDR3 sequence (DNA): TGTGCCAGCAGTGACAGGGGAGGGGAACACGAGCAGTACTTC. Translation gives CASSDRGGEHEQYF.

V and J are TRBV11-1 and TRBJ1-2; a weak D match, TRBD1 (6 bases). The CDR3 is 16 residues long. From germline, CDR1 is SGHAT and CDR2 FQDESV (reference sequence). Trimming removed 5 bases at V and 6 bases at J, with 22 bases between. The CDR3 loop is CASSPPQGPEGDGYTF. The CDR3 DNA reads TGTGCCAGCAGCCCCCCCCAGGGACCCGAGGGGGATGGCTACACCTTC.

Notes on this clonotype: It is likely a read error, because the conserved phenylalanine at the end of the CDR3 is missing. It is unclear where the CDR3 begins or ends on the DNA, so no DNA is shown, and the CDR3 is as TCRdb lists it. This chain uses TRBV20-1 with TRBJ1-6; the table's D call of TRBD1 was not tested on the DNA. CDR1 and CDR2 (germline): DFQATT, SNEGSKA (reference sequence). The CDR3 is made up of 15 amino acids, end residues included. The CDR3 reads CSARVTTGYNSPLQS.

CDR3 in DNA: TGTGCCAGCAGCCGGGGGATCTCTGGGGCCAACGTCCTGACTTTC. Translating it yields CASSRGISGANVLTF. The V call is TRBV19, the J call TRBJ2-6, with D perhaps matching TRBD2 (6 bases). This CDR3 has 15 amino acids. Germline CDR1 is LNHDA and CDR2 is SQIVND (reference sequence). The germline V and J ends were trimmed by 9 bases and 0 bases, with 12 bases remaining between them.

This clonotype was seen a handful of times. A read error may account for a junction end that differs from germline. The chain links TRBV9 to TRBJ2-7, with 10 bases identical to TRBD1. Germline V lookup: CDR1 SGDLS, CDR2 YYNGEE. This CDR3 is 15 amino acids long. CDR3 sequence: CASKSGTGESYERYF. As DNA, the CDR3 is TGTGCCAGCAAATCCGGGACAGGGGAATCCTACGAGCGGTACTTC.

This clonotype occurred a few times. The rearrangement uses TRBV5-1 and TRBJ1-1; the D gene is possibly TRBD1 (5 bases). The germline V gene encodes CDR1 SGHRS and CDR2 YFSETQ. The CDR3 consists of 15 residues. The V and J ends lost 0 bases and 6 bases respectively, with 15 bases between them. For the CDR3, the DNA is TGCGCCAGCAGCTTGGAACGGGACTTTGTGGCTGAAGCTTTCTTT. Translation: CASSLERDFVAEAFF.

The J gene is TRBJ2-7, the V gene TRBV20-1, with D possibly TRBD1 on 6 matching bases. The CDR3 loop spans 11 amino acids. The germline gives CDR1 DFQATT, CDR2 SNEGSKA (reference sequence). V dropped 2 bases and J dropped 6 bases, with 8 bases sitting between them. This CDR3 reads CSARTGPEQYF. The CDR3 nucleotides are TGCAGTGCTAGAACAGGGCCCGAGCAGTACTTC.

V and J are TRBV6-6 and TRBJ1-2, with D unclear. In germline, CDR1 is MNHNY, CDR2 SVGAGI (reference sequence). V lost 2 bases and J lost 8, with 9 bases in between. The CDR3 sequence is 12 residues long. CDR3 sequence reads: CASSYRWMGYTF. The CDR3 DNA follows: TGTGCCAGCAGTTACCGTTGGATGGGCTACACCTTC.

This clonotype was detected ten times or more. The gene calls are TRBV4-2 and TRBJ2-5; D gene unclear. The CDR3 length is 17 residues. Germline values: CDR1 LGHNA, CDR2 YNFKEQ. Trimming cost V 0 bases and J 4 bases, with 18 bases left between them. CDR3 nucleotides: TGTGCCAGCAGCCAAGAAATTAGATCGGACCACCCAGAGACCCAGTACTTC. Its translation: CASSQEIRSDHPETQYF.

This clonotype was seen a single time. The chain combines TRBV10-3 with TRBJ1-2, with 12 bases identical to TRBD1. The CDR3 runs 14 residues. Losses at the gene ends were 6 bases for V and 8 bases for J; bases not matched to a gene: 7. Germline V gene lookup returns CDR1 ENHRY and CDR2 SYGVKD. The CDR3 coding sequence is TGTGCCATCAGATCGGGACAGGGGGCGGCCGGCTACACCTTC. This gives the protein CAIRSGQGAAGYTF.